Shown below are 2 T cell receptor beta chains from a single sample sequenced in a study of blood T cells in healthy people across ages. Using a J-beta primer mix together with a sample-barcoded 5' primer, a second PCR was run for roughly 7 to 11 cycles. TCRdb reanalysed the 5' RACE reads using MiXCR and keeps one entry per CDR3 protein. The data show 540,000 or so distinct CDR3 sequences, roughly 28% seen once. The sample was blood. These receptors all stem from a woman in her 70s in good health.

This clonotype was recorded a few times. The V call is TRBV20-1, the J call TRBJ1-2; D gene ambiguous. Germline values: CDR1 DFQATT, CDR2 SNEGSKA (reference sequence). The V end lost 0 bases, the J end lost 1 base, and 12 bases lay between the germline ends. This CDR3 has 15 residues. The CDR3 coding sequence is TGCAGTGCTAGAGATCGGAGAGGACTTAACTATGGCTACACCTTC. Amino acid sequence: CSARDRRGLNYGYTF.

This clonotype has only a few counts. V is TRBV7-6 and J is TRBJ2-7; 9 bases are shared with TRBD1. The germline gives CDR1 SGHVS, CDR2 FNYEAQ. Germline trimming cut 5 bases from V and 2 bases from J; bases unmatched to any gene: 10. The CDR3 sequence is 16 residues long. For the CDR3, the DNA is TGTGCCAGCAGCCCTAGGGGACAGGGTCTGCCCTACGAGCAGTACTTC. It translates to CASSPRGQGLPYEQYF. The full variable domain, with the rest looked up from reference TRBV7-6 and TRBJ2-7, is GAGVSQSPRYKVTKRGQDVALRCDPISGHVSLYWYRQALGQGPEFLTYFNYEAQQDKSGLPNDRFSAERPEGSISTLTIQRTEQRDSAMYRCASSPRGQGLPYEQYFGPGTRLTVT.